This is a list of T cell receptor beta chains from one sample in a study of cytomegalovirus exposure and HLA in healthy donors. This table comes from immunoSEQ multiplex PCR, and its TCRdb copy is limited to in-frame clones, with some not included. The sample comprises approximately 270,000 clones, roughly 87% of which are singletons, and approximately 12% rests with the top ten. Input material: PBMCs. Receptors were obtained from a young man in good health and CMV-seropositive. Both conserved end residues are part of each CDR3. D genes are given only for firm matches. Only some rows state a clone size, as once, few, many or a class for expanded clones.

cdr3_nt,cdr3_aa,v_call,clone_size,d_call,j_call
TGTGCCAGCAGTTCCTACCACCGTAGAAACACCGGGGAGCTGTTTTTT,CASSSYHRRNTGELFF,TRBV27,-,-,TRBJ2-2
TGTGCCAGCAGGGACCGGGACAGGGATTGGGAGACCCAGTACTTC,CASRDRDRDWETQYF,TRBV6-1,-,TRBD1,TRBJ2-5
TGTGCCAGCAGTGAAACTTCTGGGGCCTATTATGGCTACACCTTC,CASSETSGAYYGYTF,TRBV6-1,-,-,TRBJ1-2
TGCGCCAGCAGCTTGTGGGGAGATAATGGAAACACCATATATTTT,CASSLWGDNGNTIYF,TRBV5-1,-,-,TRBJ1-3
TGTGCCACCGCACAAGGGGGCTCCTACAATGAGCAGTTCTTC,CATAQGGSYNEQFF,TRBV6-5,-,-,TRBJ2-1
TGCGCCAGCAGCCAAGATGTTACTAGCGGGAGTGTTGATGAGCAGTTCTTC,CASSQDVTSGSVDEQFF,TRBV4-1,-,TRBD2,TRBJ2-1
TGTGCCTGGAGGCACTACAGGGAGGATACGCAGTATTTT,CAWRHYREDTQYF,TRBV30,-,-,TRBJ2-3
TGTGCCAGCAGTGAAGCGGCCCTTAGGGAGCAGTACTTC,CASSEAALREQYF,TRBV6-1,-,-,TRBJ2-7
TGTGCCAGCAGCCAACGACGAGGGGGCACAGATACGCAGTATTTT,CASSQRRGGTDTQYF,TRBV6-6,-,-,TRBJ2-3
TGTGCCAGCCTTGACCGCTCCTACAATGAGCAGTTCTTC,CASLDRSYNEQFF,TRBV19,-,-,TRBJ2-1
TGTGCCAGCAGTTTAAGACTGACAGTTTACAATGAGCAGTTCTTC,CASSLRLTVYNEQFF,TRBV27,-,-,TRBJ2-1
TGTGCCAGCAGCAAAGGGGGAACGGACAGACGGCGCAATCAGCCCCAGCATTTT,CASSKGGTDRRRNQPQHF,TRBV21-1,once,-,TRBJ1-5
TGTGCCAGCAGCGCCGGGACTGATCAAGTTGGTGAGCAGTTCTTC,CASSAGTDQVGEQFF,TRBV9,-,-,TRBJ2-1
TGCGCCAGCAGTGAGTGGGACTACAATGAGCAGTTCTTC,CASSEWDYNEQFF,TRBV10-2,-,-,TRBJ2-1
TGTGCCAGCAGGAGGGCGGGAGGGGGCCCAGATACGCAGTATTTT,CASRRAGGGPDTQYF,TRBV2,once,TRBD2,TRBJ2-3
TGTGCCAGCAGCCTGAGGTACGAGCAGTACTTC,CASSLRYEQYF,TRBV14,-,-,TRBJ2-7
TGTGCCAGCAGCCAGGAGGGTGGGCTAGCGGGAAACAATGAGCAGTTCTTC,CASSQEGGLAGNNEQFF,TRBV4-2,-,TRBD2,TRBJ2-1
TGTGCCAGCTCACCGAGTGAAGGAGTCCAGGGGGAGGGATGGTCCACAGATACGCAGTATTTT,CASSPSEGVQGEGWSTDTQYF,TRBV18,-,-,TRBJ2-3
TGTGCCAGCAGTGGCCACGAGCAGTACTTC,CASSGHEQYF,TRBV2,-,-,TRBJ2-7
TGTGCCAGCAGGCGCCAGAGCTCCTACGAGCAGTACTTC,CASRRQSSYEQYF,TRBV6-1,-,-,TRBJ2-7
TGTGCCAGCAGTGACCAGGGAAGGGCCAAAAACATTCAGTACTTC,CASSDQGRAKNIQYF,TRBV2,-,-,TRBJ2-4
TGTGCCTGGGCGACAGGGGACACCAATCAGCCCCAGCATTTT,CAWATGDTNQPQHF,TRBV30,few,TRBD1,TRBJ1-5
TGCGCCAGCAGCCAAGATGGTGTCTCTGGAAACACCATATATTTT,CASSQDGVSGNTIYF,TRBV4-1,-,-,TRBJ1-3
TGTGCCAGCAGCAAAATCCCCGGGGGACACCGAGTCATGAACACTGAAGCTTTCTTT,CASSKIPGGHRVMNTEAFF,TRBV27,-,-,TRBJ1-1
TGTGCCAGCAGTTTGCCAGGACAGGGGTGGGAGCAGTACTTC,CASSLPGQGWEQYF,TRBV28,-,TRBD1,TRBJ2-7
TGTGCCACCAGCAGAACACAGGTGACCTACAATGAGCAGTTCTTC,CATSRTQVTYNEQFF,TRBV15,-,-,TRBJ2-1
TGTGCCAGCAGTTTATGGCACGCTGCGAAAAATGAGCAGTTCTTC,CASSLWHAAKNEQFF,TRBV27,-,-,TRBJ2-1